This TCR beta chain was captured by sequencing in a study of blood T cell repertoires in COVID-19. Study background: Sites across the United States, Italy and Spain contributed samples from acute and convalescent COVID-19.

In the original processing: Estimates of nucleated cell counts were drawn from the amplification of reference gene primers. Clones were read by immunoSEQ multiplex PCR, and TCRdb kept only the in-frame ones, dropping some. For V, J and clone size, that table is used; D and trimming come from the DNA. Here the sample spans under 150,000 clones, more than 80% being singletons. The CDR3 spans 15 residues. CDR1 MGHDK and CDR2 SYGVNS come from the germline V gene. V shed 6 bases, J shed 4 bases, and the junction held 9 bases outside the gene matches. The receptor was isolated from a woman aged 45-59 years with acute or convalescent COVID-19. The chain joins TRBV25-1 to TRBJ1-3; 7 nucleotides line up with TRBD1. The source material was peripheral blood. In DNA form, the CDR3 reads TGTGCCAGCAGCCCCAGGGGGTTCCAGGGAAACACCATATATTTT. It encodes CASSPRGFQGNTIYF. Full variable domain (missing parts from reference TRBV25-1 and TRBJ1-3): EADIYQTPRYLVIGTGKKITLECSQTMGHDKMYWYQQDPGMELHLIHYSYGVNSTEKGDLSSESTVSRIRTEHFPLTLESARPSHTSQYLCASSPRGFQGNTIYFGEGSWLTVV.